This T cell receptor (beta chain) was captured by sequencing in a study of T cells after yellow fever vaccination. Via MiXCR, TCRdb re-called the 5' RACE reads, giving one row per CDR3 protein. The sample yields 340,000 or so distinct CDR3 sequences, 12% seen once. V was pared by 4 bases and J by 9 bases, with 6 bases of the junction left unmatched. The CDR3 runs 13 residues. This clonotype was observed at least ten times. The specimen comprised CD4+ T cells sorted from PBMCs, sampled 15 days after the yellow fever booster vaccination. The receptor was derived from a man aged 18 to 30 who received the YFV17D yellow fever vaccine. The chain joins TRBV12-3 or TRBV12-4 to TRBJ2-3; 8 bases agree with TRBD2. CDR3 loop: CASSSPIAGTQYF. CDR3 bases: TGTGCCAGCAGTTCACCTATAGCGGGGACGCAGTATTTT.